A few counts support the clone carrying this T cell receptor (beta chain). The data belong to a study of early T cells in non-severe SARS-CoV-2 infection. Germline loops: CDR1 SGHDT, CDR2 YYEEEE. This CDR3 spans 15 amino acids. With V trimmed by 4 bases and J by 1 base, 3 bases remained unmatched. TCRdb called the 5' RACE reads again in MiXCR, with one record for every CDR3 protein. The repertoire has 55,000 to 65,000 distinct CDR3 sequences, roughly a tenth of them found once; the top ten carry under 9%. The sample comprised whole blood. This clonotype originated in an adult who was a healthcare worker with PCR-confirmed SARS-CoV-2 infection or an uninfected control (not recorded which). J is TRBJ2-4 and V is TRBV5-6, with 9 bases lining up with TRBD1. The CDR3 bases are TGTGCCAGCAGCCCCGGACAGGGGGCCAAAAACATTCAGTACTTC. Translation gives CASSPGQGAKNIQYF.